This passage covers 19 T cell receptor beta chains from one sample sequenced in a study of T cell changes during pregnancy in multiple sclerosis. The table came from immunoSEQ multiplex PCR; TCRdb's copy has only in-frame clones and leaves some out. The profile covers about 40,000 clones, with around 93% appearing a single time and about 0.34% taken by the ten largest. Sequencing was performed on CD4+ T cells from peripheral blood mononuclear cells, taken after pregnancy. Every receptor here comes from a female donor with multiple sclerosis, enrolled in a pregnancy study.

The J gene is TRBJ2-3, the V gene TRBV11-3, with D maybe TRBD2 (5 bases). The CDR3 is 15 amino acids. CDR1 is SGHNT, CDR2 YENEEA, per germline. Trimming removed 1 base at V and 3 bases at J, with 11 bases between. CDR3 sequence (DNA): TGTGCCAGCAGCTTAGTCGTCCCGGGAACAGATACGCAGTATTTT. Its translation: CASSLVVPGTDTQYF.

V is TRBV5-4 and J is TRBJ2-3, with 16 bases aligning to TRBD2. V trimming: 4 bases; J trimming: 6 bases; junction bases outside the gene matches: 5. The CDR3 totals 16 residues. CDR1 and CDR2 (germline): SGHNT, YYREEE (reference sequence). Here the CDR3 reads CASSGGLAGGADTQYF. The CDR3 DNA is TGTGCCAGCAGCGGGGGACTAGCGGGGGGGGCGGATACGCAGTATTTT.

V usage is TRBV6-1 and J usage is TRBJ2-7; a weak D match, TRBD1 (6 bases). The germline V and J ends were trimmed by 2 bases and 3 bases, with 11 bases remaining between them. Germline V gives CDR1 MNHNS, CDR2 SASEGT. This CDR3 comprises 14 residues. CDR3 residues: CASSEYQGNYEQYF. In DNA, the CDR3 is TGTGCCAGCAGTGAATACCAGGGGAACTACGAGCAGTACTTC.

V usage is TRBV5-3 and J usage is TRBJ2-2; D is perhaps TRBD1 (5 bases). TRBV5-3 is an ORF, with its function uncertain. With 0 bases removed from V and 5 bases from J, the gap between germline ends came to 11 bases. This CDR3 is 15 amino acids long. The CDR3 here is CARSLAREVTGELFF. The CDR3 nucleotides read TGTGCCAGAAGCTTGGCCAGGGAAGTGACCGGGGAGCTGTTTTTT.

This clone has only one observation. V and J are TRBV2 and TRBJ2-7; 12 nucleotides match TRBD2. The germline V gene has CDR1 SNHLY and CDR2 FYNNEI. This CDR3 is built from 15 residues. The J segment lost 2 bases and the V segment lost 6 bases, leaving 5 bases of the junction unmatched. In DNA form, the CDR3 reads TGTGCCAGCAGCACTAGCGGGGGGAACACCTACGAGCAGTACTTC. This gives the protein CASSTSGGNTYEQYF. Using reference TRBV2 and TRBJ2-7 for the parts outside the CDR3, the full variable domain is EPEVTQTPSHQVTQMGQEVILRCVPISNHLYFYWYRQILGQKVEFLVSFYNNEISEKSEIFDDQFSVERPDGSNFTLKIRSTKLEDSAMYFCASSTSGGNTYEQYFGPGTRLTVT.

This chain connects TRBV5-5 to TRBJ1-5; D call uncertain. CDR3 length: 15 amino acids. Germline V CDR1 and CDR2: SGHKS, YYEKEE (reference sequence). V dropped 3 bases and J dropped 10 bases, with 20 bases sitting between them. CDR3 loop: CASSWAVEDLSPQHF. The CDR3 DNA reads as TGTGCCAGCAGCTGGGCCGTGGAAGATCTCTCCCCCCAGCATTTT.

The chain is built from TRBV20-1 and TRBJ2-3, with no clear D. Per germline, CDR1 DFQATT and CDR2 SNEGSKA (reference sequence). Trimming took off 3 bases at V and 8 bases at J, with 6 bases between the two ends. The CDR3 is 10 residues long. Here the CDR3 DNA reads TGCAGTGCTAGCGAGCCTACGCAGTATTTT. Translation: CSASEPTQYF.

This chain uses TRBV29-1 with TRBJ1-2; a weak D match, TRBD1 (5 bases). Germline assignment: CDR1 SQVTM and CDR2 ANQGSEA. With 3 bases removed from V and 4 bases from J, the gap between germline ends came to 9 bases. The CDR3 has 12 amino acids. As DNA, the CDR3 is TGCAGCGTTGAGGCGACAGCCTATGGCTACACCTTC. This gives the protein CSVEATAYGYTF.

The V gene is TRBV2, the J gene TRBJ1-6; no definite D call. V was trimmed by 6 bases and J by 7 bases, leaving 13 bases between them. This CDR3 contains 14 residues. CDR1 and CDR2 (germline): SNHLY, FYNNEI. CDR3 region: CASRLPRWNSPLHF. CDR3 sequence (DNA): TGTGCCAGCAGACTACCCCGTTGGAATTCACCCCTCCACTTT.

V gene TRBV7-3 combines with J gene TRBJ2-1; D gene unclear. The germline gives CDR1 SGHTA, CDR2 FQGTGA. V was trimmed by 1 base and J by 5 bases, leaving 6 bases between them. The CDR3 has 13 residues. The CDR3 spells CASSLSQDNEQFF. The CDR3 DNA follows: TGTGCCAGCAGCTTAAGTCAGGACAATGAGCAGTTCTTC. Full variable domain (outside the CDR3, taken from reference TRBV7-3 and TRBJ2-1): GAGVSQTPSNKVTEKGKYVELRCDPISGHTALYWYRQSLGQGPEFLIYFQGTGAADDSGLPNDRFFAVRPEGSVSTLKIQRTERGDSAVYLCASSLSQDNEQFFGPGTRLTVL.

A remark on this clone: The junction and the germline gene differ at one end; a read error may be behind it. The gene calls are TRBV15 and TRBJ2-3; D possibly corresponds to TRBD2 (5 bases). This CDR3 has 12 amino acids. Germline CDR1 reads LNHNV; CDR2 reads YYDKDF (reference sequence). CDR3 protein: CATSRGTPHLFF. DNA for the CDR3: TGTGCCACCAGCAGAGGGACTCCCCATCTATTTTTT.

In DNA form, the CDR3 reads TGTGCCACCAGCAGAGTAATTACGGGGACTAGGGCAGATACGCAGTATTTT. Its protein product is CATSRVITGTRADTQYF. V and J are TRBV15 and TRBJ2-3; 8 nucleotides match TRBD2. V dropped 1 base and J dropped 4; count of bases not matched to a gene: 10. CDR3 length: 17 residues. The V gene's germline CDR1 is LNHNV and CDR2 YYDKDF (reference sequence).

CDR3 sequence reads: CASSMGQASGANVLTF. Written as DNA, the CDR3 is TGTGCCAGTAGTATGGGACAGGCCTCTGGGGCCAACGTCCTGACTTTC. The chain carries TRBV19 and TRBJ2-6; 8 bases are a match to TRBD1. Unmatched junction bases numbered 1, after V lost 3 bases and J lost 0 bases. There are 16 residues in the CDR3. The germline V gene encodes CDR1 LNHDA and CDR2 SQIVND (reference sequence).

This clone was seen only a few times. The J gene is TRBJ2-1, the V gene TRBV7-2, with 7 bases fitting TRBD2. Germline V gene sequence: CDR1 SGHTA, CDR2 FQGNSA. With 3 bases clipped from V and 3 bases from J, the junction kept 5 bases outside the gene matches. CDR3 size: 15 residues. CDR3 in amino acids: CASSFSTGGYNEQFF. The CDR3, as DNA: TGTGCCAGCAGCTTTTCGACGGGGGGCTACAATGAGCAGTTCTTC.

The V and J genes are TRBV28 and TRBJ1-5; tentative D call: TRBD1 (6 bases). This CDR3 has 14 amino acids. Germline V gene lookup returns CDR1 MDHEN and CDR2 SYDVKM. V was shortened by 5 bases and J by 6 bases, with 14 bases between the two germline ends. For the CDR3, the DNA is TGTGCCAGCAGTCCGATACAGGGTAGTCAGCCCCAGCATTTT. As protein: CASSPIQGSQPQHF.

This clone came up once. The chain carries TRBV4-2 and TRBJ1-3; D call uncertain. This CDR3 is built from 14 residues. The germline gives CDR1 LGHNA, CDR2 YNFKEQ. Between the trimmed V and J ends, which lost 1 base and 0 bases, there was a span of 4 bases. The CDR3 DNA is TGTGCCAGCAGCCAAGTTCACTCTGGAAACACCATATATTTT. Its translation: CASSQVHSGNTIYF.

A few counts support this clone. The V and J genes are TRBV7-2 and TRBJ2-5, with TRBD1 matching over 7 bases. V shed 4 bases, J shed 7 bases, and the junction held 6 bases outside the gene matches. Germline loops: CDR1 SGHTA, CDR2 FQGNSA. This CDR3 comprises 13 residues. The CDR3 DNA is TGTGCCAGCAGCTCAGACAGGGCCGGGACCCAGTACTTC. Translation: CASSSDRAGTQYF.

The chain joins TRBV6-5 to TRBJ1-1, with a tentative D call TRBD1 (6 bases). Germline CDR1 reads MNHEY; CDR2 reads SVGAGI. The V end was cut by 6 bases, the J end by 0 bases, with 11 bases between. This CDR3 contains 14 residues. The CDR3 loop is CASSPGHLNTEAFF. CDR3 nucleotides: TGTGCCAGCAGCCCGGGACACCTGAACACTGAAGCTTTCTTT.

The chain recombines TRBV10-2 with TRBJ1-4; possible D gene TRBD1, 5 bases. CDR1 WSHSY and CDR2 SAAADI come from the germline V gene. The CDR3 contains 15 residues. Trimming took off 3 bases at V and 9 bases at J, with 17 bases between the two ends. The CDR3: CASSESRGIWKKLFF. The CDR3 DNA reads TGCGCCAGCAGTGAAAGCCGGGGGATTTGGAAAAAACTGTTTTTT.